Listed below are T cell receptor beta chains from one sample, sequenced in a study of T cells in Graves' hyperthyroidism and ophthalmopathy. TCRdb reprocessed the multiplex PCR reads via MiXCR and lists one record per CDR3 protein. The sample has some 420,000 distinct CDR3 sequences, approximately 13% seen once. The sequencing input was blood. The receptor set was obtained from a woman aged 18-29 years with Graves' hyperthyroidism. CDR3s include the opening cysteine and the closing phenylalanine or tryptophan. D genes are given only for firm matches. Size values are once, few and many counts, or a class for expanded clones, and some rows have none.

clone size: many
D gene: TRBD2
J gene: TRBJ2-7
V gene: TRBV20-1
CDR3 protein: CSARGRLAGPTYEQYF
CDR3 DNA: TGCAGTGCTAGAGGTAGACTAGCGGGCCCGACCTACGAGCAGTACTTC

clone size: .
D gene: .
J gene: TRBJ2-5
V gene: TRBV4-1
CDR3 protein: CASSPRGGLPVETQYF
CDR3 DNA: TGCGCCAGCAGCCCACGTGGGGGACTCCCTGTGGAGACCCAGTACTTC

clone size: many
D gene: TRBD1
J gene: TRBJ2-7
V gene: TRBV30
CDR3 protein: CAWTRQGAAYEQYF
CDR3 DNA: TGTGCCTGGACTAGACAGGGAGCTGCCTACGAGCAGTACTTC

clone size: many
D gene: .
J gene: TRBJ2-5
V gene: TRBV7-9
CDR3 protein: CASSLVPEETQYF
CDR3 DNA: TGTGCCAGCAGCTTAGTACCGGAAGAGACCCAGTACTTC

clone size: many
D gene: .
J gene: TRBJ2-7
V gene: TRBV7-2
CDR3 protein: CASSLDQGRTSEQYF
CDR3 DNA: TGTGCCAGCAGCTTAGATCAGGGAAGGACGAGTGAGCAGTACTTC

clone size: .
D gene: .
J gene: TRBJ1-2
V gene: TRBV30
CDR3 protein: CAWTVPGFNYGYTF
CDR3 DNA: TGTGCCTGGACCGTACCGGGGTTTAACTATGGCTACACCTTC

clone size: .
D gene: .
J gene: TRBJ1-4
V gene: TRBV12-3/TRBV12-4
CDR3 protein: CASSLALGGPQDGEELFF
CDR3 DNA: TGTGCCAGCAGTTTAGCGCTGGGAGGGCCCCAAGACGGTGAAGAACTGTTTTTT

clone size: few
D gene: TRBD2
J gene: TRBJ2-7
V gene: TRBV6-2/TRBV6-3
CDR3 protein: CASSYPVAGHYEQYF
CDR3 DNA: TGTGCCAGCAGTTACCCGGTAGCGGGGCACTACGAGCAGTACTTC

clone size: few
D gene: .
J gene: TRBJ2-5
V gene: TRBV5-1
CDR3 protein: CASSEQGWDRETQYF
CDR3 DNA: TGCGCCAGCAGCGAACAGGGATGGGACCGAGAGACCCAGTACTTC

clone size: .
D gene: TRBD2
J gene: TRBJ2-1
V gene: TRBV5-1
CDR3 protein: CASSFWTSGRGEFSYNEQFF
CDR3 DNA: TGCGCCAGCAGCTTCTGGACTAGCGGGAGGGGAGAGTTCTCCTACAATGAGCAGTTCTTC

clone size: many
D gene: TRBD2
J gene: TRBJ2-2
V gene: TRBV4-1
CDR3 protein: CASSHLAGGWGTGELFF
CDR3 DNA: TGCGCCAGCAGCCACCTAGCGGGAGGATGGGGCACCGGGGAGCTGTTTTTT

clone size: .
D gene: TRBD1
J gene: TRBJ2-2
V gene: TRBV13
CDR3 protein: CASSPRDRGSSDQDNTGELFF
CDR3 DNA: TGTGCCAGCAGCCCCCGGGACAGGGGGTCCTCGGACCAAGATAACACCGGGGAGCTGTTTTTT

clone size: few
D gene: .
J gene: TRBJ1-2
V gene: TRBV5-4
CDR3 protein: CASSPRVGPRAGYTF
CDR3 DNA: TGTGCCAGCAGCCCGAGAGTCGGGCCTCGTGCCGGCTACACCTTC

clone size: many
D gene: .
J gene: TRBJ1-2
V gene: TRBV10-3
CDR3 protein: CAISLDQDYGYTF
CDR3 DNA: TGTGCCATCAGTCTGGACCAGGACTATGGCTACACCTTC

clone size: few
D gene: TRBD1
J gene: TRBJ2-7
V gene: TRBV3-1
CDR3 protein: CASSQIQGLGYEQYF
CDR3 DNA: TGTGCCAGCAGCCAGATACAGGGGTTGGGATACGAGCAGTACTTC

clone size: many
D gene: .
J gene: TRBJ2-1
V gene: TRBV6-1
CDR3 protein: CASSEDSGRSYNEQFF
CDR3 DNA: TGTGCCAGCAGTGAGGATAGTGGGAGGTCTTACAATGAGCAGTTCTTC

clone size: many
D gene: TRBD2
J gene: TRBJ2-1
V gene: TRBV28
CDR3 protein: CASWTSDYNEQFF
CDR3 DNA: TGTGCCAGCTGGACTAGCGATTACAATGAGCAGTTCTTC

clone size: many
D gene: .
J gene: TRBJ2-1
V gene: TRBV25-1
CDR3 protein: CASSGRPYNEQFF
CDR3 DNA: TGTGCCAGCAGTGGTCGCCCCTACAATGAGCAGTTCTTC

clone size: many
D gene: .
J gene: TRBJ1-2
V gene: TRBV6-1
CDR3 protein: CASSEATGPNYGYTF
CDR3 DNA: TGTGCCAGCAGTGAAGCGACGGGGCCCAACTATGGCTACACCTTC

clone size: many
D gene: TRBD2
J gene: TRBJ2-1
V gene: TRBV11-2
CDR3 protein: CASSRGTSGSRFNEQFF
CDR3 DNA: TGTGCCAGCAGCAGAGGGACTAGCGGGAGTAGGTTCAATGAGCAGTTCTTC

clone size: .
D gene: .
J gene: TRBJ1-1
V gene: TRBV7-2
CDR3 protein: CASSAHDPTEAFF
CDR3 DNA: TGTGCCAGCAGCGCACATGATCCCACTGAAGCTTTCTTT

clone size: .
D gene: TRBD1
J gene: TRBJ1-1
V gene: TRBV4-1
CDR3 protein: CASRDRVGGTEAFF
CDR3 DNA: TGCGCCAGCAGGGACAGGGTCGGCGGCACTGAAGCTTTCTTT

clone size: few
D gene: TRBD2
J gene: TRBJ2-1
V gene: TRBV10-3
CDR3 protein: CAISDRWEGYNEQFF
CDR3 DNA: TGTGCCATCAGTGACAGGTGGGAGGGCTACAATGAGCAGTTCTTC

clone size: many
D gene: .
J gene: TRBJ1-5
V gene: TRBV18
CDR3 protein: CASSPVVGSNQPQHF
CDR3 DNA: TGTGCCAGCTCTCCGGTAGTAGGCAGCAATCAGCCCCAGCATTTT

clone size: many
D gene: TRBD1
J gene: TRBJ2-5
V gene: TRBV7-2
CDR3 protein: CASSAGQGSETQYF
CDR3 DNA: TGTGCCAGCAGCGCAGGACAGGGCAGCGAGACCCAGTACTTC

clone size: few
D gene: TRBD2
J gene: TRBJ2-5
V gene: TRBV7-6
CDR3 protein: CASSFELAGGETQYF
CDR3 DNA: TGTGCCAGCAGTTTTGAATTAGCGGGAGGAGAGACCCAGTACTTC

clone size: .
D gene: .
J gene: TRBJ2-5
V gene: TRBV5-1
CDR3 protein: CASRSGPPETQYF
CDR3 DNA: TGCGCCAGCAGGTCCGGGCCACCAGAGACCCAGTACTTC

clone size: many
D gene: .
J gene: TRBJ2-7
V gene: TRBV28
CDR3 protein: CASSKWTDTYEQYF
CDR3 DNA: TGTGCCAGCAGTAAATGGACAGATACCTACGAGCAGTACTTC

clone size: .
D gene: TRBD1
J gene: TRBJ2-7
V gene: TRBV4-3
CDR3 protein: CASSTRTGYTEQYF
CDR3 DNA: TGCGCCAGCAGCACGCGGACAGGGTATACCGAGCAGTACTTC

clone size: many
D gene: TRBD2
J gene: TRBJ2-1
V gene: TRBV6-2/TRBV6-3
CDR3 protein: CASSWVGRINEQFF
CDR3 DNA: TGTGCCAGCTCTTGGGTCGGGAGGATAAATGAGCAGTTCTTC

clone size: many
D gene: .
J gene: TRBJ1-6
V gene: TRBV12-3/TRBV12-4
CDR3 protein: CASSLLEDSPLHF
CDR3 DNA: TGTGCCAGCAGTTTATTAGAGGATTCACCCCTCCACTTT